The 10 T cell receptor beta chains reported below all come from one sample, sequenced in a study of shared clonotypes between healthy human individuals (dated by TCRdb to the early 2020s). The protocol used for the library was the immunoSEQ multiplex PCR assay. In its TCRdb copy, this immuneACCESS table keeps in-frame sequences only and misses some clones. Where compared with another copy, unresolved V genes explain less than half of these, and the others have no known cause. The sample data list some 700,000 clones, and about nine tenths of these were observed just once. The ten largest clones take up roughly 36% of the sample. The specimen sequenced was memory CD8+ T cells from PBMCs. In light of the paper, this sample's cell subset or site label describes: CD45RO+ cells pooled with CCR7-negative TemRA cells. All receptors come from a young man in good health. Some clones in this sample may be carry-over from other donors' samples.

This chain links TRBV5-1 with TRBJ2-1; D remains unclear. CDR3 length: 12 residues. V shed 5 bases and J shed 10 bases, with 13 bases lying between them. The germline V gene has CDR1 SGHRS and CDR2 YFSETQ. The CDR3 region has the DNA TGCGCCAGCAGTTATACCGGTACGGAGCAGTTCTTC. Translating it yields CASSYTGTEQFF.

This clone was detected once. J is TRBJ1-1 and V is TRBV4-1, with 8 positions matching TRBD1. The CDR3 runs 17 residues. V lost 2 bases to trimming and J lost 3 bases; unmatched junction nucleotides: 11. Germline V gene lookup returns CDR1 MGHRA and CDR2 YSYEKL. CDR3 protein: CASSQFQGAGTDTEAFF. The CDR3 bases are TGCGCCAGCAGCCAATTCCAGGGGGCCGGTACAGACACTGAAGCTTTCTTT.

The chain links TRBV4-1 to TRBJ2-1; 7 bases line up with TRBD2. With 1 base clipped from V and 7 bases from J, the junction kept 13 bases outside the gene matches. The CDR3 runs 17 residues. Per the germline V gene, CDR1 is MGHRA and CDR2 is YSYEKL. CDR3 region: CASSQGVASGKGNEQFF. The CDR3 nucleotides read TGCGCCAGCAGCCAAGGGGTTGCTAGCGGTAAGGGGAATGAGCAGTTCTTC.

The J gene is TRBJ1-3, the V gene TRBV9, with D maybe TRBD1 (6 bases). Trimming left V 3 bases short and J 6 bases short, with 19 bases between. The CDR3 contains 16 residues. CDR1 SGDLS and CDR2 YYNGEE come from the germline V gene. DNA of the CDR3: TGTGCCAGCAGCGAGAGCCTCCGGGACACGGAAAACACCATATATTTT. Translation gives CASSESLRDTENTIYF.

This chain links TRBV6-6 with TRBJ2-2, with D perhaps matching TRBD2 (6 bases). The germline V gene encodes CDR1 MNHNY and CDR2 SVGAGI (reference sequence). There are 15 residues in the CDR3. The germline V and J ends were trimmed by 1 base and 5 bases, with 11 bases remaining between them. CDR3 coding DNA: TGTGCCAGCAGTTACTTTGGAGGGAAAACCGGGGAGCTGTTTTTT. Encoded protein: CASSYFGGKTGELFF.

V gene TRBV23-1 combines with J gene TRBJ2-7, with 7 positions matching TRBD1. TRBV23-1 is given ORF status, its function remaining uncertain. CDR3 length: 16 amino acids. Germline trimming cut 2 bases from V and 0 bases from J; bases unmatched to any gene: 7. The CDR3 DNA is TGCGCCAGCAGTCAACGACAGGGTAGAAGCTCCTACGAGCAGTACTTC. It is translated as CASSQRQGRSSYEQYF.

This rearrangement joins TRBV11-3 to TRBJ2-3, with D tentatively TRBD2 (5 bases). Germline CDR1 is SGHNT and CDR2 is YENEEA. The CDR3 has 15 residues. The V end was cut by 2 bases, the J end by 0 bases, with 9 bases between. CDR3 amino acids: CASSLLSGSTDTQYF. As DNA, the CDR3 is TGTGCCAGCAGCTTACTGTCGGGGAGCACAGATACGCAGTATTTT.

The chain has TRBV29-1 and TRBJ1-2; D is unresolved. The CDR3 extends over 13 amino acids. The V and J ends lost 4 bases and 1 base respectively, with 10 bases between them. CDR1 is SQVTM and CDR2 is ANQGSEA in the germline V gene. CDR3 residues: CSVAGGDNYGYTF. DNA of the CDR3: TGCAGCGTTGCTGGCGGAGATAACTATGGCTACACCTTC. The full variable domain, its missing parts supplied by reference TRBV29-1 and TRBJ1-2, is SAVISQKPSRDICQRGTSLTIQCQVDSQVTMMFWYRQQPGQSLTLIATANQGSEATYESGFVIDKFPISRPNLTFSTLTVSNMSPEDSSIYLCSVAGGDNYGYTFGSGTRLTVV.

V is TRBV11-2 and J is TRBJ2-4; maybe TRBD2 (5 bases). Germline V gives CDR1 SGHAT, CDR2 FQNNGV. With 3 bases removed from V and 2 bases from J, the gap between germline ends came to 17 bases. The CDR3 consists of 17 residues. The CDR3 DNA reads as TGTGCCAGCAGCTTTGTTCTGGGAACGGGAACCAAAAACATTCAGTACTTC. Translation gives CASSFVLGTGTKNIQYF.

The table lists this clone with a count of one. The genes are TRBV10-2 and TRBJ2-7; weak D call: TRBD2 (6 bases). Looked up from germline, CDR1 is WSHSY and CDR2 is SAAADI. Trimming removed 8 bases at V and 8 bases at J, with 13 bases between. There are 11 residues in the CDR3. The DNA of the CDR3 is TGCGCCAGCGGACCGGGACTCCAGCAGTACTTC. It specifies CASGPGLQQYF.